Following are 19 T cell receptor beta chains from one sample sequenced in a study of cytomegalovirus exposure and HLA in healthy donors. It was with 60 Vbeta and 13 Jbeta primers that the PCR ran. Only in-frame clones appear in the TCRdb table, and some are missing; sequencing was by immunoSEQ multiplex PCR. The sample shows approximately 100,000 clones, roughly three quarters of them seen only once. Specimen: PBMCs. These receptors all come from a man aged 50 to 60 in good health and CMV-seropositive.

The chain joins TRBV11-2 to TRBJ2-5; TRBD2 might be the D (6 bases). The CDR3 length is 14 residues. The germline V gene encodes CDR1 SGHAT and CDR2 FQNNGV. V was cut by 4 bases and J by 5 bases, with 14 bases left in between. Here the CDR3 reads CASSSFQGGETQYF. The CDR3 nucleotides read TGTGCCAGCAGCTCATTTCAGGGAGGTGAGACCCAGTACTTC.

This clone was counted only a few times. The chain has TRBV28 and TRBJ2-7; 7 bases map to TRBD1. V trimming: 4 bases; J trimming: 7 bases; junction bases outside the gene matches: 10. This CDR3 spans 14 amino acids. CDR1 and CDR2 from the germline V gene are MDHEN and SYDVKM. The CDR3 is CASSSPTGPKEQYF. CDR3 nucleotides: TGTGCCAGCAGTTCGCCGACAGGGCCTAAAGAGCAGTACTTC.

This chain uses TRBV7-6 with TRBJ2-5; 11 bases agree with TRBD2. The J call may be faulty, since TRBJ2-7 better matches the DNA end. Per germline, CDR1 SGHVS and CDR2 FNYEAQ. The CDR3 length is 14 residues. This chain's CDR3 is CASSSGTSGYEQYF. In DNA, the CDR3 is TGTGCCAGCAGCTCCGGGACTAGCGGCTACGAGCAGTACTTC.

The genes are TRBV14 and TRBJ2-3; the D gene is possibly TRBD1 (5 bases). CDR1 and CDR2 (germline): SGHDN, FVKESK. The CDR3 spans 15 residues. V lost 3 bases and J lost 1, with 11 bases in between. This CDR3 is CASSQDTIRTDTQYF. CDR3 DNA: TGTGCCAGCAGCCAGGACACGATTCGCACAGATACGCAGTATTTT.

The J gene is TRBJ2-7, the V gene TRBV6-1; perhaps TRBD2 as D (6 bases). CDR3 size: 14 residues. Germline lookup yields CDR1 MNHNS and CDR2 SASEGT. V gave up 8 bases and J gave up 4 bases, with 18 bases separating them. The CDR3 nucleotides read TGTGCCAGCCGAAGGGTCGGAGGGTTATACGAGCAGTACTTC. This sequence encodes CASRRVGGLYEQYF.

The chain employs TRBV19 and TRBJ2-5; tentative D call: TRBD1 (6 bases). The end of the DNA fits TRBJ2-7 better, so the J call may be wrong. The CDR3 consists of 15 residues. From germline, CDR1 is LNHDA and CDR2 SQIVND (reference sequence). CDR3 nucleotide sequence: TGTGCCAGTAGAGAGAAACCGGGACACCTCTACGAGCAGTACTTC. This codes for CASREKPGHLYEQYF.

The CDR3 sequence is CASSHPGLAKPDTQYF. CDR3 bases: TGTGCCAGCAGCCACCCGGGACTAGCCAAACCAGATACGCAGTATTTT. The V and J genes are TRBV2 and TRBJ2-3; TRBD2 matches 9 bases. In germline, CDR1 is SNHLY, CDR2 FYNNEI. V dropped 6 bases and J dropped 4; count of bases not matched to a gene: 11. The CDR3 spans 16 residues.

This clone showed up just a few times. The sample has other DNA sequences that encode this CDR3 too. The rearrangement links TRBV5-1 to TRBJ2-3; D may be TRBD2 (6 bases). CDR3 length: 15 residues. The ends were cut back, 0 bases at V and 2 bases at J, with 10 bases in the middle. CDR1 and CDR2 from the germline V gene are SGHRS and YFSETQ. This CDR3 reads CASSLVTGVTDTQYF. The DNA of the CDR3 is TGCGCCAGCAGCTTGGTTACGGGAGTCACAGATACGCAGTATTTT. Filled out from reference TRBV5-1 and TRBJ2-3, the complete variable domain reads KAGVTQTPRYLIKTRGQQVTLSCSPISGHRSVSWYQQTPGQGLQFLFEYFSETQRNKGNFPGRFSGRQFSNSRSEMNVSTLELGDSALYLCASSLVTGVTDTQYFGPGTRLTVL.

The J gene is TRBJ1-1, the V gene TRBV29-1; possibly TRBD1 for D (5 bases). V dropped 5 bases and J dropped 4 bases, with 17 bases sitting between them. CDR3 size: 14 residues. Germline CDR1 SQVTM, CDR2 ANQGSEA. The CDR3: CSVYHRTPATEAFF. The CDR3 coding sequence is TGCAGCGTTTATCATCGGACACCGGCCACTGAAGCTTTCTTT.

V usage is TRBV14 and J usage is TRBJ2-1; D gene ambiguous. The CDR3 loop spans 12 amino acids. V gave up 3 bases and J gave up 8 bases, with 8 bases separating them. The germline CDR1 and CDR2 sequences are SGHDN and FVKESK. CDR3 in DNA: TGTGCCAGCAGCCATTTTACTTATGAGCAGTTCTTC. Encoded protein: CASSHFTYEQFF.

V gene TRBV27 combines with J gene TRBJ2-7; 12 bases agree with TRBD1. CDR1 is MNHEY and CDR2 is SMNVEV in the germline V gene (reference sequence). This CDR3 region has 15 residues. The V segment lost 7 bases and the J segment 4 bases; nucleotides outside the gene matches: 8. The CDR3 loop is CASMTRDRGPYEQYF. The CDR3 nucleotides are TGTGCCAGCATGACCCGGGACAGGGGGCCATACGAGCAGTACTTC.

This clone is a singleton in its sample. The gene calls are TRBV4-3 and TRBJ2-1, with TRBD2 identical over 7 bases. Germline assignment: CDR1 LGHNA and CDR2 YSLEER. The V and J ends lost 1 base and 2 bases, in that order; junction bases with no gene match: 8. This CDR3 contains 17 residues. This CDR3 is CASSQAWAAGAYNEQFF. DNA of the CDR3: TGCGCCAGCAGCCAAGCCTGGGCTGCGGGGGCCTACAATGAGCAGTTCTTC.

V and J are TRBV10-3 and TRBJ2-3, with TRBD2 matching over 8 bases. The CDR3 is 15 amino acids. CDR1 ENHRY and CDR2 SYGVKD come from the germline V gene. V was pared by 5 bases and J by 2 bases, with 6 bases of the junction left unmatched. The DNA for the CDR3 is TGTGCCATCAGTAAGCGGGAGACGACCACAGATACGCAGTATTTT. Translating it yields CAISKRETTTDTQYF.

V gene TRBV11-2 combines with J gene TRBJ2-5; the D gene is possibly TRBD1 (6 bases). Between the trimmed V and J ends, which lost 7 bases and 1 base, there was a span of 22 bases. CDR3 size: 17 residues. Germline V lookup: CDR1 SGHAT, CDR2 FQNNGV. CDR3 residues: CASTLGWTDATQETQYF. The CDR3, as DNA: TGTGCCAGCACCCTGGGCTGGACAGATGCGACCCAAGAGACCCAGTACTTC.

This chain's CDR3 is CASSQPGQGKDEQFF. DNA of the CDR3: TGCGCCAGCAGCCAACCGGGACAGGGTAAGGATGAGCAGTTCTTC. V gene TRBV4-1 combines with J gene TRBJ2-1; 9 bases agree with TRBD1. J gave up 8 bases and V 2 bases, and 7 bases lay outside the gene matches. The V gene's germline CDR1 is MGHRA and CDR2 YSYEKL. This CDR3 has 15 residues.

This clone was detected only once. The rearrangement links TRBV18 to TRBJ1-2; D is perhaps TRBD1 (5 bases). V lost 2 bases and J lost 10, with 11 bases in between. In germline, CDR1 is KGHSH, CDR2 LQKENI. The CDR3 covers 12 residues. The CDR3 region has the DNA TGTGCCAGCTCACCAGGGAGGGGAGTCTACACCTTC. Protein: CASSPGRGVYTF.

The chain couples TRBV11-2 to TRBJ2-1, with 8 positions matching TRBD2. The CDR3 spans 16 residues. Germline lookup yields CDR1 SGHAT and CDR2 FQNNGV. Germline trimming cut 2 bases from V and 7 bases from J; bases unmatched to any gene: 10. CDR3 DNA sequence: TGTGCCAGCAGCTTATTGGGCGGGAGGTCGGTAAATGAGCAGTTCTTC. Translating gives CASSLLGGRSVNEQFF.

This sequence joins TRBV14 and TRBJ2-1; TRBD2 might be the D (6 bases). The CDR3 length is 16 residues. Germline CDR1 is SGHDN and CDR2 is FVKESK. The V and J ends lost 0 bases and 2 bases respectively, with 11 bases between them. CDR3 DNA: TGTGCCAGCAGCCAAGATTTCGGGAGTACCTACAATGAGCAGTTCTTC. It codes for CASSQDFGSTYNEQFF.

The chain recombines TRBV2 with TRBJ1-4, with D possibly matching TRBD1 (6 bases). V was cut by 2 bases and J by 4 bases, with 11 bases left in between. This CDR3 spans 15 amino acids. Germline V CDR1 and CDR2: SNHLY, FYNNEI. CDR3 amino acids: CASSESGQLNEKLFF. The CDR3 nucleotides are TGTGCCAGCAGTGAATCCGGACAGCTTAATGAAAAACTGTTTTTT.